This entry describes one T cell receptor (beta chain). The data originate from a study of human CD8 memory T cell subsets. The germline CDR1 and CDR2 sequences are SGHAT and FQNNGV. The length of the CDR3 is 18 residues. The authors enriched total CD8+ T cells by negative magnetic separation. Sequencing libraries of TCR beta were made by UMI-labeled 5' RACE. TCRdb reprocessed the 5' RACE reads and stores each CDR3 protein as one record, lacking DNA. The sample holds fewer than 11,000 distinct CDR3 sequences. The specimen sequenced was CD8+ stem-like memory T cells (TSCM and TCM) sorted from PBMCs. The subset denotes: stem-like memory CD8 T cells (TSTEM), CCR7+ PD-1- TIGIT-. This TCR derives from a human donor in good health. V is TRBV11-2 and J is TRBJ1-6; TCRdb outputs TRBD1, but without DNA this stays unchecked. CDR3 region: CASSPLGQTPSYNSPLHF.